This T cell receptor beta chain was recovered during a study of blood T cell repertoires in COVID-19. Study-wide background: Spain, Italy and the United States supplied samples that represented acute and convalescent COVID-19.

Germline assignment: CDR1 DFQATT and CDR2 SNEGSKA (reference sequence). This CDR3 has 16 residues. The V end was cut by 3 bases, the J end by 2 bases, with 14 bases between. Profiling relied on immunoSEQ multiplex PCR, and the TCRdb table lists in-frame clones only, not all of them. This table holds under 250,000 clones, approximately 80% found once. This rearrangement joins TRBV20-1 to TRBJ1-6; the D gene is possibly TRBD1 (6 bases). This TCR was recovered from a man aged 55-75 years who had recovered from COVID-19. Sequences were obtained from PBMCs or T cells enriched from blood (not recorded which). CDR3 protein: CSASGVGDTYNSPLHF. The CDR3 DNA sequence: TGCAGTGCTAGTGGGGTTGGGGACACCTATAATTCACCCCTCCACTTT.